This T cell receptor (beta chain) originates from a study of CD8 T cells in ankylosing spondylitis. This CDR3 region has 13 residues. The V and J ends lost 5 bases and 7 bases, in that order; junction bases with no gene match: 8. Germline CDR1 reads SGHKS; CDR2 reads YYEKEE (reference sequence). Each TCR beta library was made by quantitative 5'-RACE that incorporated molecular barcodes. Using its own MiXCR run on the 5' RACE reads, TCRdb lists one record per CDR3 protein. The table shows around 140,000 distinct CDR3 sequences, with more than 15% occurring only once. Regarding the study as a whole: Past research had described some motif variants in reactive arthritis synovial fluid and blood. Ankylosing spondylitis blood seemed to carry a telltale TCR beta motif made of several highly homologous variants. Disease-linked clones reportedly concentrated significantly in matched ankylosing spondylitis synovial fluid.

As regards this clonotype: Its antigen remains unknown.

Sequencing was carried out using blood, either unsorted or a sorted T cell fraction (not recorded which). The clonotype comes from a male donor with ankylosing spondylitis. The chain carries TRBV5-5 and TRBJ2-7, with 8 positions matching TRBD2. CDR3 bases: TGTGCCAGCAGTCCCGGGGGGGCGGATGAGCAGTACTTC. Its translation is CASSPGGADEQYF.